The 21 T cell receptor beta chains reported below all come from one sample, sequenced in a study of cytomegalovirus exposure and HLA in healthy donors. Use of 60 Vbeta and 13 Jbeta primers characterized the PCR. Assay used: immunoSEQ multiplex PCR; TCRdb lists only in-frame clones, some missing. The sample lists 150,000 to 200,000 clones, roughly 87% occurring once. Sequencing input: PBMCs. The receptors originated from a girl less than two years old in good health and CMV-seronegative.

This rearrangement joins TRBV9 to TRBJ2-1; D perhaps matches TRBD2 (5 bases). Deletions cut 6 bases from V and 7 bases from J, with 11 bases between. Germline V gene data show CDR1 as SGDLS and CDR2 as YYNGEE. This CDR3 is 12 amino acids long. The CDR3 is CASNPRRNEQFF. In DNA form, the CDR3 reads TGTGCCAGCAACCCCCGGAGGAATGAGCAGTTCTTC.

V is TRBV30 and J is TRBJ2-1, with TRBD2 as a possible D gene (6 bases). Trimming cost V 3 bases and J 0 bases, with 21 bases left between them. This CDR3 has 18 amino acids. CDR1 and CDR2 (germline): GTSNPN, SVGIG (reference sequence). CDR3 sequence: CAWRQLTESEGSYNEQFF. CDR3 bases: TGTGCCTGGAGGCAACTGACAGAATCGGAGGGCTCCTACAATGAGCAGTTCTTC.

CDR3 sequence: CAISESGRAGNTIYF. The CDR3 bases are TGTGCCATCAGTGAGTCGGGGAGGGCTGGAAACACCATATATTTT. J is TRBJ1-3 and V is TRBV10-3; no clear D gene. The germline V and J ends were trimmed by 0 bases and 2 bases, with 8 bases remaining between them. Looked up from germline, CDR1 is ENHRY and CDR2 is SYGVKD. This CDR3 contains 15 residues.

V and J are TRBV29-1 and TRBJ2-3, with D possibly TRBD2 on 6 matching bases. Trimming removed 3 bases from V and 2 bases from J, with 9 bases in between. The germline V gene encodes CDR1 SQVTM and CDR2 ANQGSEA. The CDR3 sequence is 13 residues long. CDR3 in amino acids: CSVEGGLTDTQYF. The CDR3 DNA sequence: TGCAGCGTTGAGGGGGGTCTCACAGATACGCAGTATTTT.

The chain combines TRBV10-3 with TRBJ1-2; TRBD1 might be the D (6 bases). This CDR3 spans 16 amino acids. V dropped 3 bases and J dropped 4 bases, with 18 bases sitting between them. Germline CDR1 ENHRY, CDR2 SYGVKD. Written as DNA, the CDR3 is TGTGCCATCAGTGACGGGGGGGGCAGGTCGCGCTATGGCTACACCTTC. It yields the protein CAISDGGGRSRYGYTF.

The chain has TRBV2 and TRBJ1-2; 7 nucleotides agree with TRBD1. Per the germline V gene, CDR1 is SNHLY and CDR2 is FYNNEI. The CDR3 sequence is 15 residues long. V lost 4 bases and J lost 0; bases outside the gene matches: 5. In nucleotides, the CDR3 is TGTGCCAGCAGTGGGCAGGGACAGCCTAACTATGGCTACACCTTC. Its protein is CASSGQGQPNYGYTF.

This clone was seen just once. This chain joins TRBV5-5 and TRBJ1-3, with D possibly matching TRBD1 (5 bases). The germline gives CDR1 SGHKS, CDR2 YYEKEE (reference sequence). The CDR3 is 15 amino acids. V lost 4 bases to trimming and J lost 3 bases, with 14 bases between them. DNA of the CDR3: TGTGCCAGCAGCCCCCCCGCGGGGGGTGGAAACACCATATATTTT. Protein product: CASSPPAGGGNTIYF.

The chain is built from TRBV19 and TRBJ1-1; D unclear. The CDR3 sequence is 15 residues long. Trimming took 7 bases from V and 0 from J, leaving 15 bases between them. In germline, CDR1 is LNHDA, CDR2 SQIVND (reference sequence). The CDR3 nucleotides are TGTGCCAGTATGATGGAGAGAAGCATGAACACTGAAGCTTTCTTT. Protein sequence: CASMMERSMNTEAFF.

The chain is built from TRBV7-8 and TRBJ2-5, with 8 positions matching TRBD2. Matching the DNA end better, TRBJ2-7 makes the J call doubtful. CDR1 SGHVS and CDR2 FQNEAQ come from the germline V gene. This CDR3 is 15 amino acids long. As DNA, the CDR3 is TGTGCCAGCGGTCGGGGGGGGAGGGGTTCCTACGAGCAGTACTTC. It is translated as CASGRGGRGSYEQYF.

This clone was seen a single time. This chain links TRBV15 with TRBJ2-3; D gene unclear. CDR1 LNHNV and CDR2 YYDKDF come from the germline V gene (reference sequence). This CDR3 comprises 15 residues. Trimming removed 8 bases at V and 2 bases at J, with 17 bases between. DNA of the CDR3: TGTGCCACCTTAAAAGCTAGAGCCCTCACAGATACGCAGTATTTT. It specifies CATLKARALTDTQYF. Looking up the rest from reference TRBV15 and TRBJ2-3 gives the full variable domain: DAMVIQNPRYQVTQFGKPVTLSCSQTLNHNVMYWYQQKSSQAPKLLFHYYDKDFNNEADTPDNFQSRRPNTSFCFLDIRSPGLGDTAMYLCATLKARALTDTQYFGPGTRLTVL.

The rearrangement uses TRBV5-4 and TRBJ2-3, with no clear D. V was shortened by 2 bases and J by 4 bases, with 2 bases between the two germline ends. The CDR3 runs 11 residues. CDR1 and CDR2 (germline): SGHNT, YYREEE (reference sequence). The chain's CDR3 is CASSFADTQYF. The CDR3, as DNA: TGTGCCAGCAGCTTCGCAGATACGCAGTATTTT.

This sequence joins TRBV10-3 and TRBJ1-6; D possibly corresponds to TRBD1 (6 bases). The CDR3 loop spans 14 amino acids. Trimming took off 6 bases at V and 6 bases at J, with 12 bases between the two ends. Germline V gene sequence: CDR1 ENHRY, CDR2 SYGVKD. DNA of the CDR3: TGTGCCATCAGACTTAACAGGGTTAATTCACCCCTCCACTTT. It is translated as CAIRLNRVNSPLHF.

This chain links TRBV5-1 with TRBJ2-5, with 9 bases lining up with TRBD1. With the DNA end fitting TRBJ2-7 better, the J assignment may be wrong. Germline lookup yields CDR1 SGHRS and CDR2 YFSETQ. CDR3 length: 15 amino acids. DNA of the CDR3: TGCGCCAGCAGCTTCAGGACAGGGGTCTCCTACGAGCAGTACTTC. Protein sequence: CASSFRTGVSYEQYF.

The chain is built from TRBV5-6 and TRBJ2-7; D gene uncertain. Looked up from germline, CDR1 is SGHDT and CDR2 is YYEEEE. The germline V and J ends were trimmed by 0 bases and 1 base, with 8 bases remaining between them. The CDR3 has 14 amino acids. CDR3 region: CASSLVASSYEQYF. The CDR3 region has the DNA TGTGCCAGCAGCTTGGTGGCCAGTTCCTACGAGCAGTACTTC.

This clone was seen more than once but under ten times. The genes are TRBV5-6 and TRBJ1-2, with no clear D. V gave up 0 bases and J gave up 10 bases, with 10 bases separating them. The CDR3 extends over 12 amino acids. The germline V gene has CDR1 SGHDT and CDR2 YYEEEE. The CDR3 protein is CASSLDAGDYTF. CDR3 DNA: TGTGCCAGCAGCTTGGACGCCGGAGACTACACCTTC.

The chain employs TRBV10-3 and TRBJ1-2; TRBD1 agrees at 10 bases. Losses at the gene ends were 2 bases for V and 2 bases for J; bases not matched to a gene: 8. The CDR3 totals 17 residues. Germline values: CDR1 ENHRY, CDR2 SYGVKD. The CDR3 protein is CAISEPLGGQGNYGYTF. In DNA, the CDR3 is TGTGCCATCAGTGAGCCACTTGGGGGACAGGGGAACTATGGCTACACCTTC.

This clone was seen only once. The chain has TRBV6-5 and TRBJ2-7; D possibly corresponds to TRBD1 (5 bases). Germline V gene lookup returns CDR1 MNHEY and CDR2 SVGAGI. Trimming left V 6 bases short and J 2 bases short, with 14 bases between. This CDR3 has 14 amino acids. This chain's CDR3 is CASSIARGPYEQYF. The CDR3 DNA reads as TGTGCCAGCAGCATAGCAAGGGGCCCCTACGAGCAGTACTTC.

Here the CDR3 DNA reads TGTGCCACCAGCAGAGATAGACAGTGGGGCTACACCTTC. Its translation is CATSRDRQWGYTF. The chain links TRBV15 to TRBJ1-2, with a possible D match to TRBD1 (5 bases). Trimming left V 0 bases short and J 8 bases short, with 10 bases between. The CDR3 totals 13 residues. The germline gives CDR1 LNHNV, CDR2 YYDKDF (reference sequence).

The sample holds one count of this clone. The chain recombines TRBV7-9 with TRBJ2-3; 8 nucleotides match TRBD1. The germline V gene has CDR1 SEHNR and CDR2 FQNEAQ (reference sequence). The trim removed 2 bases at V and 0 bases at J, leaving 7 bases unmatched. This CDR3 is 17 amino acids long. CDR3 amino acids: CASSLFVTGASTDTQYF. CDR3 sequence (DNA): TGTGCCAGCAGCTTATTTGTGACAGGGGCTAGCACAGATACGCAGTATTTT.

The rearrangement links TRBV30 to TRBJ2-7; 7 bases are a match to TRBD1. V lost 0 bases and J lost 0; bases outside the gene matches: 5. The CDR3 has 15 residues. Germline V gives CDR1 GTSNPN, CDR2 SVGIG (reference sequence). The CDR3 sequence is CAWSVRGWSSYEQYF. The CDR3 DNA is TGTGCCTGGAGTGTCAGGGGGTGGAGCTCCTACGAGCAGTACTTC.

The chain recombines TRBV9 with TRBJ2-3, with 9 bases fitting TRBD2. The V segment lost 0 bases and the J segment 3 bases; nucleotides outside the gene matches: 5. Germline assignment: CDR1 SGDLS and CDR2 YYNGEE. This CDR3 is 16 amino acids long. The CDR3 sequence: CASSVVASGTTDTQYF. CDR3 DNA sequence: TGTGCCAGCAGCGTAGTAGCTAGCGGGACAACAGATACGCAGTATTTT.